The following is a T cell receptor (beta chain) sequence with its context. The V gene lost 2 bases and the J gene lost 4 bases, with 8 bases spanning the gap. This CDR3 region has 13 residues. Per the germline V gene, CDR1 is MNHEY and CDR2 is SVGAGI. The record originates from a study of shared clonotypes between healthy human individuals. Study-wide background: Per donor, CD8 memory used one plate, CD8 naive used two, CD4 memory used three and CD4 naive used three.

Assay used: immunoSEQ multiplex PCR; TCRdb lists only in-frame clones, some missing. The repertoire holds approximately 1,500,000 clones, 95% to 99% seen once, with about 0.4% in the top ten. Input material: naive CD4+ T cells sorted from blood. Subset in this sample: CD45RA+ positively selected. This chain connects TRBV6-5 to TRBJ1-2; D gene unclear. The sequence came from a man aged 30-40 years in good health. The CDR3 nucleotides read TGTGCCAGCAGTTACCCGGGCAGCTATGGCTACACCTTC. It yields the protein CASSYPGSYGYTF.